These T cell receptor beta chains were read from a single sample in a study of T cell clones after liver transplantation. Method: immunoSEQ multiplex PCR; TCRdb's copy keeps in-frame clones and lacks some. Among 53,000 or so clones listed, approximately 88% were seen once. This material consisted of CD4+ T cells from blood, taken before liver transplant. These receptors originate from a human donor who received a liver transplant. Both conserved end residues are part of each CDR3. A D gene is named only where the DNA matches it firmly. Clone size, where shown, is once, few, many, or a class for clones that have expanded.

d_gene	v_gene	abundance	j_gene	CDR3aa	CDR3nt
.	TRBV6-5	.	TRBJ1-5	CASSRGGGHQPQHF	TGTGCCAGCAGTAGAGGGGGGGGCCATCAGCCCCAGCATTTT
.	TRBV6-6	.	TRBJ2-3	CASSPPPRGTTDTQYF	TGTGCCAGCAGCCCACCTCCGCGCGGGACCACAGATACGCAGTATTTT
.	TRBV5-1	once	TRBJ1-5	CASGVDSNQPQHF	TGCGCCAGCGGAGTCGATAGCAATCAGCCCCAGCATTTT
.	TRBV18	.	TRBJ1-5	CASSLTERNQPQHF	TGTGCCAGCTCTCTGACAGAGCGCAATCAGCCCCAGCATTTT
.	TRBV10-3	.	TRBJ2-3	CAISDSSQGSDTQYF	TGTGCCATCAGTGACTCTTCCCAGGGGTCGGATACGCAGTATTTT
TRBD1	TRBV5-1	.	TRBJ2-7	CASSYSTAGMGQGTYEQYF	TGCGCCAGCAGCTATTCTACAGCCGGGATGGGACAGGGGACCTACGAGCAGTACTTC
.	TRBV4-3	once	TRBJ1-2	CASSQGRSSLGYGYTF	TGCGCCAGCAGCCAAGGACGATCGAGTCTGGGGTATGGCTACACCTTC
TRBD1	TRBV18	.	TRBJ1-1	CASSPADRVRTEAFF	TGTGCCAGCTCACCAGCGGACAGGGTGCGCACTGAAGCTTTCTTT
.	TRBV5-1	.	TRBJ1-2	CASSLRQTNYGYTF	TGCGCCAGCAGCTTGAGACAAACTAACTATGGCTACACCTTC
.	TRBV21-1	.	TRBJ2-5	CASSKANKETQYF	TGTGCCAGCAGCAAGGCCAATAAAGAGACCCAGTACTTC
.	TRBV12-5	.	TRBJ1-1	CASGPGVGTGRAEAFF	TGTGCTAGTGGTCCCGGAGTCGGGACTGGAAGAGCTGAAGCTTTCTTT
TRBD1	TRBV7-2	.	TRBJ2-5	CASSLAPRGFGETQYF	TGTGCCAGCAGCTTAGCGCCCAGGGGGTTTGGGGAGACCCAGTACTTC
TRBD1	TRBV27	.	TRBJ2-1	CASSWTGGSYNEQFF	TGTGCCAGCAGTTGGACAGGGGGCTCCTACAATGAGCAGTTCTTC
.	TRBV18	few	TRBJ2-7	CASSPLGSYEQYF	TGTGCCAGCTCACCACTGGGGTCCTACGAGCAGTACTTC
.	TRBV6-5	.	TRBJ2-1	CASSYSSVRHNEQFF	TGTGCCAGCAGTTACTCGAGCGTCAGACACAATGAGCAGTTCTTC
.	TRBV7-2	.	TRBJ2-7	CASSYAREQYF	TGTGCCAGCAGCTATGCTCGCGAGCAGTACTTC
.	TRBV5-5	.	TRBJ2-5	CASSSRSGQETQYF	TGTGCCAGCAGCTCCCGCTCGGGCCAAGAGACCCAGTACTTC
TRBD1	TRBV30	.	TRBJ1-5	CAWTGGEGQPQHF	TGTGCCTGGACAGGGGGAGAGGGGCAGCCCCAGCATTTT
TRBD2	TRBV7-2	.	TRBJ2-1	CASSWGLVDNEQFF	TGTGCCAGCAGCTGGGGACTAGTAGACAATGAGCAGTTCTTC
TRBD2	TRBV5-1	.	TRBJ2-2	CASSFTSGETGELFF	TGCGCCAGCAGCTTCACTAGCGGGGAGACCGGGGAGCTGTTTTTT
TRBD1	TRBV7-3	few	TRBJ2-7	CASSKTGGSEQYF	TGTGCCAGCAGCAAAACAGGGGGTAGCGAGCAGTACTTC
TRBD2	TRBV5-4	.	TRBJ2-1	CASSTSGGLYNEQFF	TGTGCCAGCTCCACTAGCGGGGGGCTATACAATGAGCAGTTCTTC
TRBD1	TRBV5-1	.	TRBJ2-1	CASRTWTGGYNEQFF	TGCGCCAGCAGGACCTGGACAGGGGGCTACAATGAGCAGTTCTTC
TRBD2	TRBV11-2	.	TRBJ2-3	CASSLVAGGSDTQYF	TGTGCCAGCAGCTTAGTGGCGGGAGGTTCAGATACGCAGTATTTT